This T cell receptor (beta chain) was sequenced in a study of T cell responses to AZD1222 COVID-19 vaccine. Sequencing used immunoSEQ multiplex PCR; TCRdb keeps in-frame clones, though not all of them. The top ten clones hold roughly 3.4% of a sample with fewer than 180,000 clones, roughly 90% of them seen once. Study results and caveats: Compared with day 0, the breadth and depth of the Spike-specific TCR repertoire rose significantly after two doses of AZD1222.

In the case of this clone: Its specificity is not known.

This sequence was found in an adult who received the AZD1222 COVID-19 vaccine. The source material was peripheral blood, sampled 28 days after the second AZD1222 dose.

The chain's CDR3 is CASSLSATGELFF. CDR3 nucleotide sequence: TGTGCCAGCAGTTTATCGGCCACCGGGGAGCTGTTTTTT. J is TRBJ2-2 and V is TRBV27; D not resolved. Germline-derived CDR1 and CDR2 are MNHEY and SMNVEV (reference sequence). V gave up 0 bases and J gave up 4 bases, with 3 bases separating them. This CDR3 has 13 residues.